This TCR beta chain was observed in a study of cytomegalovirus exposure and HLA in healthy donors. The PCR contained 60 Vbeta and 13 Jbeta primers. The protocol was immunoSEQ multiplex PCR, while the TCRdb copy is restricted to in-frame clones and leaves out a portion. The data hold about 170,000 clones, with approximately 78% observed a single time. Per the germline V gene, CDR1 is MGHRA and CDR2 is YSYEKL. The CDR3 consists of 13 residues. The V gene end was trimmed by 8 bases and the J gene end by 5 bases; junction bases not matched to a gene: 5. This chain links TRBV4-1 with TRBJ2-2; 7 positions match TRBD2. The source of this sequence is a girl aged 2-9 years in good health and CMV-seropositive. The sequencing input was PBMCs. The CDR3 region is CASAREGTGELFF. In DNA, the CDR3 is TGCGCCAGCGCCAGGGAGGGTACCGGGGAGCTGTTTTTT.